This entry features one T cell receptor beta chain sequence. The assay was immunoSEQ multiplex PCR, and TCRdb's table has in-frame clones only and misses some. The repertoire holds roughly 5,000 clones, with about 70% as singletons. This sample is drawn from a study of immune evolution from preneoplasia to lung adenocarcinoma. Resections took place in Japan or China from the mid-2010s to the late 2010s. The V end lost 6 bases, the J end lost 5 bases, and 11 bases lay between the germline ends. The CDR3 has 13 amino acids. CDR1 and CDR2 from the germline V gene are MNHNS and SASEGT. This clonotype was sampled from a person aged 60-79 years with lung adenocarcinoma. The sample consisted of FFPE lung adenocarcinoma in situ tissue. The chain couples TRBV6-1 to TRBJ2-1; tentative D call: TRBD2 (6 bases). The CDR3 here is CASSLRRDNEQFF. The CDR3 DNA reads as TGTGCCAGCAGCTTGCGGAGGGACAATGAGCAGTTCTTC.